These 22 T cell receptor beta chains originate from one sample sequenced in a study of cytomegalovirus exposure and HLA in healthy donors. Primers included in the PCR were 60 Vbeta and 13 Jbeta primers. The protocol was immunoSEQ multiplex PCR, while the TCRdb copy is restricted to in-frame clones and leaves out a portion. Among some 66,000 clones listed, 80% to 90% were seen once. The sample comprised PBMCs. The receptors were sampled from a woman aged 25-40 years in good health and CMV-seronegative.

This clone was counted once. The chain joins TRBV7-6 to TRBJ1-2; 8 bases are shared with TRBD1. Germline loops: CDR1 SGHVS, CDR2 FNYEAQ. J was trimmed by 6 bases and V by 8 bases; bases with no gene match: 8. The CDR3 consists of 13 residues. The CDR3 spells CASGQGPFDGYTF. CDR3 nucleotide sequence: TGTGCCAGCGGACAGGGACCCTTCGATGGCTACACCTTC.

The chain carries TRBV11-3 and TRBJ2-7; no definite D call. This CDR3 contains 12 residues. Trimming cost V 4 bases and J 2 bases, with 6 bases left between them. Germline V gene data show CDR1 as SGHNT and CDR2 as YENEEA. This CDR3 reads CASSSDTYEQYF. The CDR3 nucleotides read TGTGCCAGCAGCTCCGACACCTACGAGCAGTACTTC. The full variable domain, with the rest looked up from reference TRBV11-3 and TRBJ2-7, is EAGVVQSPRYKIIEKKQPVAFWCNPISGHNTLYWYLQNLGQGPELLIRYENEEAVDDSQLPKDRFSAERLKGVDSTLKIQPAELGDSAVYLCASSSDTYEQYFGPGTRLTVT.

CDR3 loop: CASSFWGRDEQFF. CDR3 nucleotides: TGTGCCAGCAGCTTCTGGGGGAGGGATGAGCAGTTCTTC. The chain combines TRBV13 with TRBJ2-1, with 7 bases aligning to TRBD2. The CDR3 consists of 13 residues. Germline loops: CDR1 PRHDT, CDR2 FYEKMQ (reference sequence). The V and J ends lost 3 bases and 8 bases, in that order; junction bases with no gene match: 4.

This clone was detected once. The chain links TRBV29-1 to TRBJ2-7, with 11 bases matching TRBD1. The V gene end was trimmed by 0 bases and the J gene end by 7 bases; junction bases not matched to a gene: 5. Germline CDR1 and CDR2: SQVTM and ANQGSEA. The CDR3 covers 14 residues. DNA for the CDR3: TGCAGCGTTGAAGAGGACAGGGGGCACGGGGAGCAGTACTTC. Its translation is CSVEEDRGHGEQYF.

V usage is TRBV27 and J usage is TRBJ2-7; the match to TRBD1 covers 8 bases. With 0 bases clipped from V and 0 bases from J, the junction kept 13 bases outside the gene matches. Per germline, CDR1 MNHEY and CDR2 SMNVEV (reference sequence). The CDR3 has 19 residues. This CDR3 is CASSLSMISRGHFSYEQYF. CDR3 DNA: TGTGCCAGCAGTTTATCCATGATCAGCAGGGGGCATTTCTCCTACGAGCAGTACTTC.

The chain is built from TRBV13 and TRBJ1-1; maybe TRBD1 (6 bases). Deletions cut 4 bases from V and 3 bases from J, with 15 bases between. The germline CDR1 and CDR2 sequences are PRHDT and FYEKMQ (reference sequence). The CDR3 totals 15 residues. In DNA, the CDR3 is TGTGCCAGCAGCTCGGGGACACTGCGGGACACTGAAGCTTTCTTT. Protein: CASSSGTLRDTEAFF. Complete variable domain (other parts from reference TRBV13 and TRBJ1-1): AAGVIQSPRHLIKEKRETATLKCYPIPRHDTVYWYQQGPGQDPQFLISFYEKMQSDKGSIPDRFSAQQFSDYHSELNMSSLELGDSALYFCASSSGTLRDTEAFFGQGTRLTVV.

This chain joins TRBV7-9 and TRBJ1-2; a possible D gene is TRBD1 (5 bases). From germline, CDR1 is SEHNR and CDR2 FQNEAQ (reference sequence). V lost 0 bases to trimming and J lost 8 bases, with 13 bases between them. The CDR3 sequence is 14 residues long. This chain's CDR3 is CASSLAGRRDGYTF. The CDR3 DNA sequence: TGTGCCAGCAGCTTAGCGGGCAGGAGGGACGGCTACACCTTC.

The V and J genes are TRBV4-1 and TRBJ1-3; 8 nucleotides line up with TRBD1. The CDR3 has 16 residues. J was trimmed by 2 bases and V by 4 bases; bases with no gene match: 7. Germline V gene data show CDR1 as MGHRA and CDR2 as YSYEKL. CDR3 residues: CASSRTWTGTGNTIYF. The CDR3, as DNA: TGCGCCAGCAGCCGGACTTGGACAGGGACTGGAAACACCATATATTTT.

The chain has TRBV10-1 and TRBJ2-1; TRBD2 matches 9 bases. Germline CDR1 WNHNN, CDR2 SYGVQD (reference sequence). The CDR3 sequence is 16 residues long. The V segment lost 3 bases and the J segment 7 bases; nucleotides outside the gene matches: 10. The CDR3 sequence: CASSESGRGGTNEQFF. The CDR3 nucleotides read TGCGCCAGCAGTGAATCGGGGCGGGGGGGCACGAATGAGCAGTTCTTC.

The V and J genes are TRBV30 and TRBJ2-7; 7 positions agree with TRBD1. In germline, CDR1 is GTSNPN, CDR2 SVGIG (reference sequence). J lost 11 bases, V lost 0 bases, and 7 bases had no gene match. The CDR3 is 12 amino acids. The CDR3 loop is CAWSVGQAKKYF. The CDR3 region has the DNA TGTGCCTGGAGTGTAGGACAGGCGAAAAAGTACTTC.

V usage is TRBV11-3 and J usage is TRBJ2-5; 7 nucleotides align to TRBD1. Trimming removed 2 bases from V and 1 base from J; junction bases left unmatched: 1. CDR1 SGHNT and CDR2 YENEEA come from the germline V gene. The CDR3 covers 14 residues. As DNA, the CDR3 is TGTGCCAGCAGCTTAAGACAGGGCCAAGAGACCCAGTACTTC. Amino acids: CASSLRQGQETQYF. Complete variable domain (other parts from reference TRBV11-3 and TRBJ2-5): EAGVVQSPRYKIIEKKQPVAFWCNPISGHNTLYWYLQNLGQGPELLIRYENEEAVDDSQLPKDRFSAERLKGVDSTLKIQPAELGDSAVYLCASSLRQGQETQYFGPGTRLLVL.

This chain joins TRBV7-2 and TRBJ2-7; TRBD2 matches 7 bases. This CDR3 is 14 amino acids long. Unmatched junction bases numbered 10, after V lost 6 bases and J lost 5 bases. Per germline, CDR1 SGHTA and CDR2 FQGNSA. CDR3 coding DNA: TGTGCCAGCAGACAAGCGGCGGGGGTCCACGAGCAGTACTTC. Protein: CASRQAAGVHEQYF.

A note on this clone: Different DNA sequences within this sample yield the same CDR3. The chain combines TRBV9 with TRBJ2-3; no clear D gene. The CDR3 consists of 13 residues. Germline-derived CDR1 and CDR2 are SGDLS and YYNGEE. Trimming took 0 bases from V and 3 from J, leaving 5 bases between them. CDR3 DNA: TGTGCCAGCAGCGTAGCCGGGACAGATACGCAGTATTTT. As protein: CASSVAGTDTQYF.

The V gene is TRBV4-3, the J gene TRBJ1-3, with D hard to call. Germline V CDR1 and CDR2: LGHNA, YSLEER. This CDR3 spans 16 amino acids. Trimming took 0 bases from V and 2 from J, leaving 11 bases between them. CDR3 sequence (DNA): TGCGCCAGCAGCCAAGAATTGCCCGGGGCTGGAAACACCATATATTTT. It yields the protein CASSQELPGAGNTIYF.

This chain links TRBV19 with TRBJ1-5; no firm D call. V shed 3 bases and J shed 1 base, with 7 bases lying between them. The CDR3 sequence is 14 residues long. Germline lookup yields CDR1 LNHDA and CDR2 SQIVND (reference sequence). The CDR3 reads CASSMAQSNQPQHF. DNA for the CDR3: TGTGCCAGTAGTATGGCACAGAGCAATCAGCCCCAGCATTTT.

The genes are TRBV5-1 and TRBJ2-3; weak D call: TRBD1 (6 bases). The CDR3 spans 16 residues. Germline V gene lookup returns CDR1 SGHRS and CDR2 YFSETQ. Trimming left V 4 bases short and J 0 bases short, with 15 bases between. The CDR3 bases are TGCGCCAGCAGCCCCACAGGGAACCCTAGCACAGATACGCAGTATTTT. This codes for CASSPTGNPSTDTQYF.

The chain links TRBV6-1 to TRBJ2-7, with D uncertain. Trimming pared 8 bases from V and 1 base from J, leaving 15 bases between. The CDR3 loop spans 14 amino acids. Germline assignment: CDR1 MNHNS and CDR2 SASEGT. The CDR3 DNA follows: TGTGCCAGCGTTTTGAGTCCCCTTTCCTACGAGCAGTACTTC. Encoded protein: CASVLSPLSYEQYF.

The gene calls are TRBV5-6 and TRBJ2-4; 10 bases align to TRBD1. Germline V CDR1 and CDR2: SGHDT, YYEEEE. V gave up 3 bases and J gave up 8 bases; unmatched junction bases: 11. The CDR3 loop spans 16 amino acids. CDR3: CASSSRTGGFPDIQYF. The DNA for the CDR3 is TGTGCCAGCAGCTCAAGGACAGGGGGGTTTCCAGACATTCAGTACTTC. The full variable domain, rest sourced from reference TRBV5-6 and TRBJ2-4, is DAGVTQSPTHLIKTRGQQVTLRCSPKSGHDTVSWYQQALGQGPQFIFQYYEEEERQRGNFPDRFSGHQFPNYSSELNVNALLLGDSALYLCASSSRTGGFPDIQYFGAGTRLSVL.

V gene TRBV28 combines with J gene TRBJ1-2; weak D call: TRBD1 (6 bases). V was clipped by 6 bases and J by 4 bases, with 12 bases between them. This CDR3 region has 13 residues. In germline, CDR1 is MDHEN, CDR2 SYDVKM. The CDR3 DNA follows: TGTGCCAGCAGCCCCGACAGGATCTATGGCTACACCTTC. Residues: CASSPDRIYGYTF.

The chain links TRBV5-6 to TRBJ1-2; D might be TRBD1 (6 bases). The germline V gene encodes CDR1 SGHDT and CDR2 YYEEEE. V was trimmed by 6 bases and J by 4 bases, leaving 10 bases between them. The CDR3 has 12 residues. The CDR3 here is CASKEGVYGYTF. The CDR3, as DNA: TGTGCCAGCAAAGAGGGGGTCTATGGCTACACCTTC.

V and J are TRBV19 and TRBJ2-7, with no clear D. CDR1 LNHDA and CDR2 SQIVND come from the germline V gene (reference sequence). Trimming cost V 2 bases and J 4 bases, with 15 bases left between them. The CDR3 runs 15 residues. Here the CDR3 reads CASSILFSVVYEQYF. The CDR3 DNA reads as TGTGCCAGTAGTATACTTTTTTCGGTAGTTTACGAGCAGTACTTC.

This chain uses TRBV7-9 with TRBJ1-1, with D possibly TRBD1 on 6 matching bases. Trimming shortened V by 0 bases and J by 3 bases, and 11 bases separated the two germline ends. The CDR3 extends over 15 amino acids. Looked up from germline, CDR1 is SEHNR and CDR2 is FQNEAQ (reference sequence). Here the CDR3 reads CASSLAQGRYTEAFF. The CDR3 nucleotides read TGTGCCAGCAGCTTAGCACAGGGTAGATACACTGAAGCTTTCTTT.